This TCR beta chain was sequenced in a study of T cells in Graves' hyperthyroidism and ophthalmopathy. Amplified regions were TCR beta CDR3 sequences from RNA transcripts. In the first-round RT-PCR of the TCR CDR3, the HTBI primer set was used. TCRdb recomputed calls from the multiplex PCR reads with MiXCR, one row per CDR3 protein. The sample has hundreds of thousands of distinct CDR3 sequences, approximately 14% seen once. Diagnosis relied on clinical symptoms, serum thyroxine and TRAb, thyroid ultrasound and orbital computed tomography. This clonotype turned up a few times. Sequences were obtained from blood. This TCR came from a woman aged 18-29 years with Graves' hyperthyroidism.

CDR3 residues: CASSRIPGQGGDEQYF. As DNA, the CDR3 is TGTGCCAGCAGCCGAATTCCCGGACAAGGGGGGGACGAGCAGTACTTC. The chain has TRBV7-9 and TRBJ2-7; possibly TRBD2 for D (7 bases). V dropped 5 bases and J dropped 5 bases, with 22 bases sitting between them. In germline, CDR1 is SEHNR, CDR2 FQNEAQ (reference sequence). This CDR3 has 16 residues.